The 12 T cell receptor beta chains given below trace back to one sample, sequenced in a study of shared clonotypes between healthy human individuals. Using immunoSEQ multiplex PCR, the repertoire was profiled, and TCRdb retains in-frame clones only, with some absent. The data hold fewer than 3 million clones, with about nine tenths observed a single time. Sequencing input: naive CD4+ T cells from PBMCs. Documented subset: CD45RA+ positively selected. These receptors were obtained from a man aged 18 to 30 in good health. Some clones in this sample may be carry-over from other donors' samples.

The chain carries TRBV6-5 and TRBJ2-1; 8 nucleotides match TRBD2. The CDR3 runs 15 residues. Germline values: CDR1 MNHEY, CDR2 SVGAGI. Trimming at V came to 5 bases and at J to 7 bases, leaving 10 bases not matched to a gene. The CDR3 nucleotides read TGTGCCAGCAGTGGGACGGGACTAGGTCGGAATGAGCAGTTCTTC. Its protein product is CASSGTGLGRNEQFF.

The rearrangement uses TRBV7-3 and TRBJ2-7; D uncertain. The CDR3 sequence is 13 residues long. Germline V gene sequence: CDR1 SGHTA, CDR2 FQGTGA. The V gene lost 2 bases and the J gene lost 7 bases, with 12 bases spanning the gap. The CDR3 region is CASSLAVSPEQYF. CDR3 DNA: TGTGCCAGCAGCTTAGCGGTCAGCCCTGAGCAGTACTTC.

The chain employs TRBV5-1 and TRBJ2-6, with D unresolved. The germline V gene encodes CDR1 SGHRS and CDR2 YFSETQ. Trimming removed 2 bases from V and 1 base from J, with 7 bases in between. CDR3 length: 15 amino acids. The CDR3 loop is CASSFSESGANVLTF. The CDR3 DNA sequence: TGCGCCAGCAGCTTTTCCGAGTCTGGGGCCAACGTCCTGACTTTC. Looking up the rest from reference TRBV5-1 and TRBJ2-6 gives the full variable domain: KAGVTQTPRYLIKTRGQQVTLSCSPISGHRSVSWYQQTPGQGLQFLFEYFSETQRNKGNFPGRFSGRQFSNSRSEMNVSTLELGDSALYLCASSFSESGANVLTFGAGSRLTVL.

The V gene is TRBV5-4, the J gene TRBJ2-1, with 7 bases identical to TRBD2. Germline V gene data show CDR1 as SGHNT and CDR2 as YYREEE (reference sequence). The length of the CDR3 is 16 residues. Unmatched junction bases numbered 7, after V lost 4 bases and J lost 0 bases. CDR3 amino acids: CASSPTGRSSYNEQFF. CDR3 sequence (DNA): TGTGCCAGCAGCCCGACCGGGAGGAGCTCCTACAATGAGCAGTTCTTC.

The genes are TRBV2 and TRBJ2-3; D is perhaps TRBD2 (5 bases). Looked up from germline, CDR1 is SNHLY and CDR2 is FYNNEI. This CDR3 is 15 amino acids long. Trimming left V 6 bases short and J 2 bases short, with 15 bases between. The CDR3 DNA reads as TGTGCCAGCAGAGCTATGGGAGTTACCACAGATACGCAGTATTTT. This gives the protein CASRAMGVTTDTQYF.

This clone showed up just once. The chain couples TRBV28 to TRBJ2-7; the D gene could be TRBD1 or TRBD2 (5 bases each). The CDR3 length is 16 residues. Germline V gives CDR1 MDHEN, CDR2 SYDVKM. Between the trimmed V and J ends, which lost 5 bases and 2 bases, there was a span of 19 bases. The CDR3 sequence is CASSRPGPQRPYEQYF. DNA for the CDR3: TGTGCCAGCAGTCGTCCGGGACCCCAAAGGCCCTACGAGCAGTACTTC.

The chain joins TRBV6-5 to TRBJ2-1, with 7 nucleotides matching TRBD1. The CDR3 extends over 15 amino acids. CDR1 is MNHEY, CDR2 SVGAGI, per germline. V shed 6 bases, J shed 3 bases, and the junction held 8 bases outside the gene matches. The CDR3 sequence: CASSIQGISYNEQFF. The CDR3 bases are TGTGCCAGCAGCATACAGGGGATTAGCTACAATGAGCAGTTCTTC.

This chain links TRBV19 with TRBJ1-5; perhaps TRBD1 as D (5 bases). Germline V gives CDR1 LNHDA, CDR2 SQIVND (reference sequence). Deletions cut 4 bases from V and 3 bases from J, with 13 bases between. The CDR3 loop spans 15 amino acids. The CDR3 DNA follows: TGTGCCAGTAGTAACAGACCAGGGTACAATCAGCCCCAGCATTTT. Translated: CASSNRPGYNQPQHF.

With respect to this clone: The sample has other DNA sequences that encode this CDR3 too. This chain connects TRBV5-1 to TRBJ1-4; no clear D gene. The CDR3 covers 13 residues. V dropped 4 bases and J dropped 8 bases, with 12 bases sitting between them. Germline V CDR1 and CDR2: SGHRS, YFSETQ. CDR3 sequence reads: CASSLSPGEKLFF. DNA for the CDR3: TGCGCCAGCAGCCTGTCCCCGGGAGAAAAACTGTTTTTT.

This rearrangement joins TRBV9 to TRBJ2-6, with D perhaps TRBD2 (6 bases). The CDR3 loop spans 18 amino acids. The V end lost 0 bases, the J end lost 2 bases, and 15 bases lay between the germline ends. Germline V gives CDR1 SGDLS, CDR2 YYNGEE. The CDR3 DNA is TGTGCCAGCAGCGTAGTTGGGGGGATGGGCCCTGGGGCCAACGTCCTGACTTTC. Its protein product is CASSVVGGMGPGANVLTF.

The chain links TRBV9 to TRBJ1-1, with TRBD1 matching 7 bases. V gave up 3 bases and J gave up 0 bases; unmatched junction bases: 5. Germline V gene data show CDR1 as SGDLS and CDR2 as YYNGEE. There are 15 residues in the CDR3. The CDR3 nucleotides are TGTGCCAGCAGCGCCAGGGGGTCCGTGAACACTGAAGCTTTCTTT. Translated: CASSARGSVNTEAFF.

Points on this clone: Other DNA variants within this sample encode the same CDR3. The CDR3 reads CSVRLAANTGELFF. CDR3 bases: TGCAGCGTCCGACTAGCGGCGAACACCGGGGAGCTGTTTTTT. The chain combines TRBV29-1 with TRBJ2-2; 9 nucleotides line up with TRBD2. Losses at the gene ends were 6 bases for V and 0 bases for J; bases not matched to a gene: 2. The germline V gene encodes CDR1 SQVTM and CDR2 ANQGSEA. This CDR3 region has 14 residues.